The entry that follows covers one TCR beta chain sequence. Enrollees, about 18 to 89 years old, lived in 24 US areas. Participants' reported clinical history set cohort assignment. Trimming removed 0 bases at V and 10 bases at J, with 6 bases between. There are 12 residues in the CDR3. Germline V gene data show CDR1 as WNHNN and CDR2 as SYGVQD (reference sequence). Per the original methods: Amplification with reference gene primers provided the estimates of nucleated cell counts. Measured with immunoSEQ multiplex PCR; TCRdb has only the in-frame clones, and not every one. The V and J calls and clone size come from that table; D and trimming were worked out from the DNA. Among about 220,000 clones listed, approximately 90% were seen once. The data derive from a study of blood T cell repertoires in COVID-19. Study at large: PBMCs, B-cell-depleted T cells, or T cells provided the cDNA or gDNA that made up the material.

This chain connects TRBV10-1 to TRBJ1-4; D unresolved. This clonotype was sampled from a woman in her late teens or twenties in a cohort exposed to, infected with or recovered from COVID-19 (not recorded which). Source material: PBMCs or T cells enriched from blood (not recorded which). The CDR3 region has the DNA TGCGCCAGCAGTGAGTCGTCGGGAAAACTGTTTTTT. As protein: CASSESSGKLFF.